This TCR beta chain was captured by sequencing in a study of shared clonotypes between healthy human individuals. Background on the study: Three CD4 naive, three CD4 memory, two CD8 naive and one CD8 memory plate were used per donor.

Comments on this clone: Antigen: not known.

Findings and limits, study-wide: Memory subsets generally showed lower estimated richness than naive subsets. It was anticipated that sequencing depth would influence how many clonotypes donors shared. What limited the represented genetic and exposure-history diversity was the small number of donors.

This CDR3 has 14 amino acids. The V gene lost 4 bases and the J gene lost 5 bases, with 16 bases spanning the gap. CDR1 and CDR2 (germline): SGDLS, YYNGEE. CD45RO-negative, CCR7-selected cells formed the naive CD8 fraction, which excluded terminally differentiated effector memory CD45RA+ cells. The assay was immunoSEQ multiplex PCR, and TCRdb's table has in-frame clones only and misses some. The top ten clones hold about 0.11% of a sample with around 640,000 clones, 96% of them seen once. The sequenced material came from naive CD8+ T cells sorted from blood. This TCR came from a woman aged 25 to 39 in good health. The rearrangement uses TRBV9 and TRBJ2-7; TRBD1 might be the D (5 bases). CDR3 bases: TGTGCCAGCAGCTTCGGCGCAGGGCCCCACGAGCAGTACTTC. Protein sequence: CASSFGAGPHEQYF.